Listed here are 16 T cell receptor beta chains from one sample, sequenced in a study of blood T cell repertoires in COVID-19. Measured with immunoSEQ multiplex PCR; TCRdb has only the in-frame clones, and not every one. The data show about 440,000 clones, around 90% seen once. What was sequenced was PBMCs or T cells enriched from blood (not recorded which). The receptors were sampled from a man younger than 30 who had recovered from COVID-19.

CDR3 sequence reads: CASSPDRVNSPLHF. CDR3 DNA: TGTGCCAGCAGCCCCGACAGGGTTAATTCACCCCTCCACTTT. This chain uses TRBV6-5 with TRBJ1-6; 7 nucleotides match TRBD1. Germline V gives CDR1 MNHEY, CDR2 SVGAGI. The V segment lost 6 bases and the J segment 6 bases; nucleotides outside the gene matches: 5. The length of the CDR3 is 14 residues.

This clone was seen a few times. The chain employs TRBV10-3 and TRBJ2-1; TRBD2 aligns across 7 bases. With V trimmed by 3 bases and J by 4 bases, 6 bases remained unmatched. This CDR3 is 15 amino acids long. Germline V gene lookup returns CDR1 ENHRY and CDR2 SYGVKD. CDR3 coding DNA: TGTGCCATCAGTGATGCTAGCGGACCTTACAATGAGCAGTTCTTC. Protein sequence: CAISDASGPYNEQFF.

The V gene is TRBV7-8, the J gene TRBJ2-2; 10 bases match TRBD1. The CDR3 sequence is 15 residues long. CDR1 is SGHVS, CDR2 FQNEAQ, per germline. Germline trimming cut 5 bases from V and 5 bases from J; bases unmatched to any gene: 5. The CDR3 bases are TGTGCCAGCAGCGGCAGGGGACAGGGGACCGGGGAGCTGTTTTTT. Residues: CASSGRGQGTGELFF.

V gene TRBV12-2 combines with J gene TRBJ1-6; the D call in the table, TRBD1, was not verified against the DNA. TRBV12-2 is a documented pseudogene. This CDR3 comprises 15 residues. DNA of the CDR3: TGTGCAAGTCGCTTAGCGCAAAGATCCAGATCACCCCTCCACTTT. This sequence encodes CASRLAQRSRSPLHF.

The chain has TRBV19 and TRBJ1-1, with D hard to call. V dropped 6 bases and J dropped 6 bases, with 14 bases sitting between them. The CDR3 consists of 13 residues. Germline V gene lookup returns CDR1 LNHDA and CDR2 SQIVND (reference sequence). The CDR3 region has the DNA TGTGCCAGTAGCTTCGCCCGGGGAGCTGAAGCTTTCTTT. This encodes CASSFARGAEAFF.

The V and J genes are TRBV3-1 (or the pseudogene TRBV3-2) and TRBJ1-4; TRBD1 might be the D (5 bases). Germline values: CDR1 LGHDT, CDR2 YNNKEL (reference sequence). The CDR3 sequence is 13 residues long. Trimming pared 8 bases from V and 3 bases from J, leaving 10 bases between. Written as DNA, the CDR3 is TGTGCCAGCCAAGGGGTATCTAATGAAAAACTGTTTTTT. Protein product: CASQGVSNEKLFF.

This chain joins TRBV5-6 and TRBJ2-6; no definite D call. V was pared by 2 bases and J by 2 bases, with 14 bases between. The CDR3 has 17 residues. Germline V gene lookup returns CDR1 SGHDT and CDR2 YYEEEE. CDR3: CASSFGTKNPGANVLTF. The CDR3 nucleotides read TGTGCCAGCAGCTTTGGTACAAAGAACCCTGGGGCCAACGTCCTGACTTTC.

The chain joins TRBV27 to TRBJ1-4; possible D gene TRBD1, 6 bases. The CDR3 length is 15 residues. Germline V gene sequence: CDR1 MNHEY, CDR2 SMNVEV (reference sequence). Trimming removed 6 bases from V and 6 bases from J, with 17 bases in between. CDR3 region: CASSPGWGRHEKLFF. The DNA of the CDR3 is TGTGCCAGCAGCCCGGGATGGGGGCGCCATGAAAAACTGTTTTTT.

The J gene is TRBJ2-7, the V gene TRBV2; TRBD1 aligns across 7 bases. The CDR3 length is 12 residues. With 2 bases clipped from V and 9 bases from J, the junction kept 4 bases outside the gene matches. Germline V gene sequence: CDR1 SNHLY, CDR2 FYNNEI. The CDR3 loop reads CASSEQGQWQYF. In DNA, the CDR3 is TGTGCCAGCAGTGAACAGGGACAGTGGCAGTACTTC.

V and J are TRBV25-1 and TRBJ1-6; TRBD1 aligns across 8 bases. The V gene's germline CDR1 is MGHDK and CDR2 SYGVNS. J was trimmed by 7 bases and V by 4 bases; bases with no gene match: 3. This CDR3 has 14 residues. The CDR3 DNA sequence: TGTGCCAGCAGTGTGACAGGGGACAATTCACCCCTCCACTTT. Amino acid sequence: CASSVTGDNSPLHF. Supplemented by reference TRBV25-1 and TRBJ1-6, the full variable domain reads EADIYQTPRYLVIGTGKKITLECSQTMGHDKMYWYQQDPGMELHLIHYSYGVNSTEKGDLSSESTVSRIRTEHFPLTLESARPSHTSQYLCASSVTGDNSPLHFGNGTRLTVT.

The V gene is TRBV30, the J gene TRBJ2-2; weak D call: TRBD2 (6 bases). V shed 0 bases and J shed 3 bases, with 11 bases lying between them. The CDR3 runs to 15 residues. Germline lookup yields CDR1 GTSNPN and CDR2 SVGIG (reference sequence). The CDR3 sequence: CAWSVTSSDTGELFF. CDR3 in DNA: TGTGCCTGGAGTGTAACTAGCAGTGACACCGGGGAGCTGTTTTTT.

The V and J genes are TRBV4-1 and TRBJ2-7; 7 bases fit TRBD1. J was trimmed by 2 bases and V by 0 bases; bases with no gene match: 7. Per germline, CDR1 MGHRA and CDR2 YSYEKL. The CDR3 is 16 residues long. The CDR3 nucleotides read TGCGCCAGCAGCCAAGAATCAGGGGGTAGCCCCTACGAGCAGTACTTC. It codes for CASSQESGGSPYEQYF.

The chain couples TRBV7-9 to TRBJ1-2; perhaps TRBD1 as D (5 bases). The germline CDR1 and CDR2 sequences are SEHNR and FQNEAQ (reference sequence). This CDR3 is built from 16 residues. Trimming stripped 4 bases from V and 3 bases from J, with 18 bases between. The DNA for the CDR3 is TGTGCCAGCAGCTCAGGGTTCGTAGTGGGCGACTATGGCTACACCTTC. Amino acid sequence: CASSSGFVVGDYGYTF. Full variable domain (remainder filled in from reference TRBV7-9 and TRBJ1-2): DTGVSQNPRHKITKRGQNVTFRCDPISEHNRLYWYRQTLGQGPEFLTYFQNEAQLEKSRLLSDRFSAERPKGSFSTLEIQRTEQGDSAMYLCASSSGFVVGDYGYTFGSGTRLTVV.

The J gene is TRBJ2-1, the V gene TRBV11-3, with 10 bases fitting TRBD2. The CDR3 is 16 residues long. Germline loops: CDR1 SGHNT, CDR2 YENEEA. Trimming removed 0 bases from V and 7 bases from J; junction bases left unmatched: 6. The DNA of the CDR3 is TGTGCCAGCAGCTTAGAAGGCAGCGGGAGGGGGAATGAGCAGTTCTTC. Amino acid sequence: CASSLEGSGRGNEQFF.

The gene calls are TRBV13 and TRBJ2-7; 12 positions agree with TRBD1. Looked up from germline, CDR1 is PRHDT and CDR2 is FYEKMQ (reference sequence). This CDR3 is built from 15 residues. J gave up 7 bases and V 2 bases, and 6 bases lay outside the gene matches. The CDR3 region has the DNA TGTGCCAGCAGCTTATTGGGACAGGGGGCGCGGGAGCAGTACTTC. Translation: CASSLLGQGAREQYF.

This clone appeared a few times. V gene TRBV6-4 combines with J gene TRBJ2-1; D is undetermined. V was trimmed by 3 bases and J by 0 bases, leaving 6 bases between them. Germline assignment: CDR1 MRHNA and CDR2 SNTAGT. The CDR3 runs to 14 residues. The CDR3, as DNA: TGTGCCAGCAGTGAGGGCACCTCCTACAATGAGCAGTTCTTC. This encodes CASSEGTSYNEQFF.